Detailed here is one T cell receptor beta chain. The data were obtained in a study of Graves' ophthalmopathy and Graves' hyperthyroidism. The study excluded patients with other autoimmune diseases, uncontrolled infections, pregnancy or lactation. RNA transcripts served as template for amplifying TCR beta CDR3 sequences. An opening RT-PCR round employed HTBI primers and preceded a second-round multiplex PCR. TCRdb redid the calling of the multiplex PCR reads with MiXCR, one entry per CDR3 protein. This table holds 580,000 or so distinct CDR3 sequences, approximately 35% found once. V gave up 4 bases and J gave up 5 bases, with 11 bases separating them. CDR1 is LGHDT, CDR2 YNNKEL, per germline (reference sequence). CDR3 length: 13 residues.

The sequenced sample was peripheral blood or thyroid tissue (not recorded which). V gene TRBV3-1 combines with J gene TRBJ2-5, with D tentatively TRBD2 (5 bases). The clonotype comes from an adult man with Graves' hyperthyroidism. DNA for the CDR3: TGTGCCAGCAGCCGCGAGGGTATTGAGACCCAGTACTTC. Amino acids: CASSREGIETQYF.